This T cell receptor (beta chain) was captured by sequencing in a study of Graves' ophthalmopathy and Graves' hyperthyroidism. A remark on this clonotype: Its antigen remains unknown.

Study findings and constraints: Blood also harbored most expanded thyroid clonotypes above 0.001 frequency. Ophthalmopathy could be told apart from stable hyperthyroidism by a 13-signature model (about 90% sensitivity, around 81% specificity).

This CDR3 contains 15 residues. The germline CDR1 and CDR2 sequences are MNHEY and SMNVEV (reference sequence). V lost 5 bases and J lost 11, with 24 bases in between. Physicians reached a diagnosis by relying on clinical symptoms, serum thyroxine, TRAb, thyroid ultrasound and orbital computed tomography. Investigators amplified TCR beta CDR3 regions from RNA transcripts. Following a first-round RT-PCR that used HTBI primers, a second-round multiplex PCR was carried out. TCRdb recomputed calls from the multiplex PCR reads with MiXCR, one row per CDR3 protein. The table shows 560,000 or so distinct CDR3 sequences, with under 40% occurring only once.

The source of this sequence is an adult man with Graves' hyperthyroidism. This chain links TRBV27 with TRBJ2-5; no reliable D call. Sequencing was performed on peripheral blood or thyroid tissue (not recorded which). DNA for the CDR3: TGTGCCAGCAGTCGAGGACCAACAACCGCGGAGAGGCAGTACTTC. Translating gives CASSRGPTTAERQYF.